The clone carrying this TCR beta chain qualifies as medium-sized. Its antigen is unknown. Once obtained from cultured CD4+ T cells, the DNA was sequenced using the Oncomine TCR Beta short-read assay. TCRdb independently ran MiXCR on the PCR reads; one entry per CDR3 protein. The data show about 25,000 distinct CDR3 sequences, more than 35% seen once. This sample was taken from a study of vaccination and CD4 T cells after COVID-19. Documented treatment: approximately 10-day PBMC culture with coronavirus spike peptide pools or control peptides (ViraFEST assay). The clonotype was recovered from a human donor who had recovered from COVID-19. Input material: CD4+ T cells from blood, cultured in vitro.

The CDR3: CSARGSKIEAFF. The CDR3 nucleotides read TGCAGTGCTAGAGGAAGTAAGATTGAAGCTTTCTTT. V is TRBV20-1 and J is TRBJ1-1, with no clear D. With 1 base removed from V and 7 bases from J, the gap between germline ends came to 10 bases. The CDR3 is made up of 12 amino acids. Germline V gives CDR1 DFQATT, CDR2 SNEGSKA (reference sequence).